This T cell receptor (beta chain) stems from a study of T cells after yellow fever vaccination. Study information: Fractions with few cells were prepared using SMART-Seq v4 Ultra Low Input. Study observations and caveats: A faster peak, day 5 versus 15, was reached by the weaker secondary response.

CDR3 length equals 14 residues. Germline-derived CDR1 and CDR2 are SGHRS and YFSETQ. V dropped 4 bases and J dropped 0 bases, with 10 bases sitting between them. Turning to this clonotype: Its target is not known.

TCRdb re-called the 5' RACE reads with MiXCR, one entry per CDR3 protein. The sample records about 580,000 distinct CDR3 sequences, about 17% being singletons. The sequencing here drew on PBMCs, taken roughly 5 days after the first yellow fever vaccination. The clonotype was recovered from a man in his late teens or twenties who received the YFV17D yellow fever vaccine. V gene TRBV5-1 combines with J gene TRBJ1-1; unclear D gene. The chain's CDR3 is CASSDPFMNTEAFF. CDR3 nucleotide sequence: TGCGCCAGCAGCGATCCTTTCATGAACACTGAAGCTTTCTTT.